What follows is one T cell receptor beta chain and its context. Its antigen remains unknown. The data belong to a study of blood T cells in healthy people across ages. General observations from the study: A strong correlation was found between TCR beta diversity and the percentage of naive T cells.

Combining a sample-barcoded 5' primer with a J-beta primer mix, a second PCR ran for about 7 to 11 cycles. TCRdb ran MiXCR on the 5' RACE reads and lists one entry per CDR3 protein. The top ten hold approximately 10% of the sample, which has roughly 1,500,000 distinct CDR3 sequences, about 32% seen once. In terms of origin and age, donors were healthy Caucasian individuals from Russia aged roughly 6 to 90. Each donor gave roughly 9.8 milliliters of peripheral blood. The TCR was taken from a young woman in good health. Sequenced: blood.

As DNA, the CDR3 is TGCAGTGCCCCCAGGGACACGATCCAAGAGACCCAGTACTTC. This encodes CSAPRDTIQETQYF. The chain links TRBV20-1 to TRBJ2-5; perhaps TRBD1 as D (6 bases). The germline V gene encodes CDR1 DFQATT and CDR2 SNEGSKA (reference sequence). V lost 6 bases and J lost 1, with 15 bases in between. The CDR3 spans 14 residues.